The 30 T cell receptor beta chains reported below all come from one sample, sequenced in a study of blood T cell repertoires in COVID-19. Only in-frame clones appear in the TCRdb table, and some are missing; sequencing was by immunoSEQ multiplex PCR. The table includes 270,000 or so clones, about nine tenths detected once. Sample: peripheral blood. These receptors were obtained from a man aged 35-49 years with active or convalescent COVID-19.

V is TRBV28 and J is TRBJ2-5; 7 bases map to TRBD2. The CDR3 is 14 amino acids. CDR1 is MDHEN, CDR2 SYDVKM, per germline. The J segment lost 3 bases and the V segment lost 5 bases, leaving 6 bases of the junction unmatched. CDR3 nucleotide sequence: TGTGCCAGCAGTCTAGCGGCCGGAGAAGAGACCCAGTACTTC. It codes for CASSLAAGEETQYF.

This sequence joins TRBV4-2 and TRBJ1-1; tentative D call: TRBD1 (5 bases). CDR3 length: 14 residues. The V gene lost 5 bases and the J gene lost 4 bases, with 14 bases spanning the gap. Germline loops: CDR1 LGHNA, CDR2 YNFKEQ. CDR3 sequence (DNA): TGTGCCAGCAGCGGGGGGTGGGGTGGCACTGAAGCTTTCTTT. This encodes CASSGGWGGTEAFF.

The chain carries TRBV7-2 and TRBJ2-1; perhaps TRBD2 as D (7 bases). V was trimmed by 5 bases and J by 5 bases, leaving 16 bases between them. The CDR3 is 15 residues long. Germline CDR1 and CDR2: SGHTA and FQGNSA. The CDR3 coding sequence is TGTGCCAGCAGCCCGAAGGGGGGGGTCAACAATGAGCAGTTCTTC. This codes for CASSPKGGVNNEQFF. Supplemented by reference TRBV7-2 and TRBJ2-1, the full variable domain reads GAGVSQSPSNKVTEKGKDVELRCDPISGHTALYWYRQSLGQGLEFLIYFQGNSAPDKSGLPSDRFSAERTGGSVSTLTIQRTQQEDSAVYLCASSPKGGVNNEQFFGPGTRLTVL.

The chain has TRBV12-5 and TRBJ1-5, with D unresolved. This CDR3 comprises 13 residues. Trimming cost V 6 bases and J 4 bases, with 10 bases left between them. Germline CDR1 is LGHNT and CDR2 is FRNRAP. In DNA, the CDR3 is TGTGCTAGTGGGGCTCATGAAAATCAGCCCCAGCATTTT. It translates to CASGAHENQPQHF.

The rearrangement links TRBV18 to TRBJ2-1, with 9 positions matching TRBD2. Germline CDR1 and CDR2: KGHSH and LQKENI. The CDR3 length is 14 residues. J lost 3 bases, V lost 5 bases, and 2 bases had no gene match. The CDR3 DNA sequence: TGTGCCAGCTCAATGACTAGCGGCTACAATGAGCAGTTCTTC. This sequence encodes CASSMTSGYNEQFF.

V usage is TRBV7-6 and J usage is TRBJ2-1; no reliable D call. The CDR3 is made up of 15 amino acids. Germline loops: CDR1 SGHVS, CDR2 FNYEAQ. Trimming took 0 bases from V and 8 from J, leaving 14 bases between them. The CDR3 nucleotides are TGTGCCAGCAGCTTAGCCTCCGGTGTAGTCCATGAGCAGTTCTTC. This encodes CASSLASGVVHEQFF.

The genes are TRBV14 and TRBJ1-3; D possibly corresponds to TRBD1 (6 bases). This CDR3 is 16 amino acids long. Germline values: CDR1 SGHDN, CDR2 FVKESK. V lost 1 base and J 1 base, leaving 11 bases between the germline ends. CDR3 sequence reads: CASSQVAQGSGNTIYF. The CDR3 nucleotides read TGTGCCAGCAGCCAAGTCGCACAGGGATCTGGAAACACCATATATTTT.

The genes are TRBV2 and TRBJ2-1; a possible D gene is TRBD1 (6 bases). The V gene lost 6 bases and the J gene lost 4 bases, with 19 bases spanning the gap. Germline CDR1 reads SNHLY; CDR2 reads FYNNEI. The CDR3 runs 16 residues. CDR3 nucleotide sequence: TGTGCCAGCAGACGGAACCGGGACACCCGTTACAATGAGCAGTTCTTC. Translation: CASRRNRDTRYNEQFF.

This clone was detected only a few times. This rearrangement joins TRBV7-9 to TRBJ2-7; 11 nucleotides match TRBD2. This CDR3 spans 16 amino acids. Looked up from germline, CDR1 is SEHNR and CDR2 is FQNEAQ (reference sequence). V lost 1 base to trimming and J lost 6 bases; unmatched junction nucleotides: 8. CDR3 amino acids: CASSLGGGLAVREQYF. DNA for the CDR3: TGTGCCAGCAGCTTAGGTGGGGGACTAGCGGTGCGCGAGCAGTACTTC. Combining the CDR3 with reference TRBV7-9 and TRBJ2-7 gives the whole variable domain DTGVSQNPRHKITKRGQNVTFRCDPISEHNRLYWYRQTLGQGPEFLTYFQNEAQLEKSRLLSDRFSAERPKGSFSTLEIQRTEQGDSAMYLCASSLGGGLAVREQYFGPGTRLTVT.

In its sample, this clone was seen many times. The rearrangement uses TRBV4-2 and TRBJ2-2; D uncertain. The V gene's germline CDR1 is LGHNA and CDR2 YNFKEQ. CDR3 length: 16 residues. Trimming removed 4 bases from V and 0 bases from J, with 12 bases in between. DNA for the CDR3: TGTGCCAGCAGCCCCGTAGTTATAACGAACACCGGGGAGCTGTTTTTT. This gives the protein CASSPVVITNTGELFF.

The chain links TRBV12-3 or TRBV12-4 to TRBJ1-1; possible D gene TRBD1, 6 bases. The germline V and J ends were trimmed by 6 bases and 6 bases, with 14 bases remaining between them. The CDR3 loop spans 13 amino acids. This chain's CDR3 is CASSQGTLSEAFF. DNA of the CDR3: TGTGCCAGCAGCCAAGGGACACTCTCTGAAGCTTTCTTT.

The J gene is TRBJ2-3, the V gene TRBV29-1, with TRBD1 matching over 7 bases. V gave up 4 bases and J gave up 4 bases; unmatched junction bases: 11. The length of the CDR3 is 15 residues. The V gene's germline CDR1 is SQVTM and CDR2 ANQGSEA. CDR3 protein: CSVGRGQGLADTQYF. For the CDR3, the DNA is TGCAGCGTTGGAAGGGGGCAGGGTCTCGCAGATACGCAGTATTTT.

The genes are TRBV7-2 and TRBJ1-5, with D possibly TRBD1 on 5 matching bases. The CDR3 runs to 13 residues. V was clipped by 1 base and J by 5 bases, with 6 bases between them. In germline, CDR1 is SGHTA, CDR2 FQGNSA. This CDR3 is CASSLGGHQPQHF. CDR3 sequence (DNA): TGTGCCAGCAGCTTAGGGGGCCATCAGCCCCAGCATTTT.

Comment on this clone: Compared with germline, one end of the junction differs, possibly owing to a read error. The V call is TRBV6-5, the J call TRBJ1-5; TRBD1 agrees at 7 bases. Germline V gene sequence: CDR1 MNHEY, CDR2 SVGAGI. The CDR3 length is 14 residues. CDR3 amino acids: CASSDSQGRKPQHF. CDR3 DNA: TGTGCCAGCAGTGACTCACAGGGGCGGAAACCCCAGCATTTT.

In this sample, this clone turned up a few times. This chain uses TRBV19 with TRBJ1-2; maybe TRBD1 (6 bases). With 4 bases removed from V and 8 bases from J, the gap between germline ends came to 17 bases. Germline CDR1 reads LNHDA; CDR2 reads SQIVND (reference sequence). The CDR3 is 14 amino acids. CDR3 in DNA: TGTGCCAGTAGTACACAAGGGGGGGCGAAGGGCTACACCTTC. Amino acid sequence: CASSTQGGAKGYTF.

This clone was recorded only once. The V gene is TRBV7-8, the J gene TRBJ2-5; TRBD2 matches 13 bases. This CDR3 is built from 17 residues. Trimming cost V 6 bases and J 4 bases; bases outside gene matches: 11. The germline gives CDR1 SGHVS, CDR2 FQNEAQ. DNA of the CDR3: TGTGCCAGCAGTCCCCGACTAGCGGGAGGAAGGACAGAGACCCAGTACTTC. Translation: CASSPRLAGGRTETQYF.

The V call is TRBV5-1, the J call TRBJ1-1, with TRBD1 identical over 7 bases. CDR1 and CDR2 (germline): SGHRS, YFSETQ. With V trimmed by 3 bases and J by 0 bases, 5 bases remained unmatched. The CDR3 spans 15 residues. The CDR3 spells CASSSSGTVNTEAFF. CDR3 in DNA: TGCGCCAGCAGCTCTTCGGGGACAGTGAACACTGAAGCTTTCTTT.

CDR3 DNA: TGTGCCAGCAGCTCGTTCGACAGGGGGTCCTATGGCTACACCTTC. Translation: CASSSFDRGSYGYTF. This chain links TRBV5-6 with TRBJ1-2; 9 bases agree with TRBD1. This CDR3 is built from 15 residues. In germline, CDR1 is SGHDT, CDR2 YYEEEE. V was clipped by 3 bases and J by 4 bases; unmatched bases: 7.

This clone was seen more than once but under ten times. This chain connects TRBV11-2 to TRBJ2-6; 8 nucleotides align to TRBD1. CDR1 is SGHAT, CDR2 FQNNGV, per germline. The J segment lost 2 bases and the V segment lost 2 bases, leaving 8 bases of the junction unmatched. The length of the CDR3 is 18 residues. CDR3: CASSLNAGGAPGANVLTF. The CDR3 coding sequence is TGTGCCAGCAGCTTAAACGCAGGGGGCGCCCCTGGGGCCAACGTCCTGACTTTC.

The gene calls are TRBV15 and TRBJ2-5, with D hard to call. This CDR3 comprises 12 residues. Per germline, CDR1 LNHNV and CDR2 YYDKDF (reference sequence). Between the trimmed V and J ends, which lost 4 bases and 3 bases, there was a span of 6 bases. CDR3 loop: CATSTQKETQYF. The CDR3 DNA sequence: TGTGCCACCAGCACCCAGAAAGAGACCCAGTACTTC.

The chain links TRBV5-1 to TRBJ2-7; 12 bases fit TRBD1. CDR1 is SGHRS, CDR2 YFSETQ, per germline. The CDR3 has 16 residues. The V and J ends lost 2 bases and 7 bases, in that order; junction bases with no gene match: 10. The CDR3 DNA reads TGCGCCAGCAGCTTAACGGGACAGGGGGCCCTGGGGGAGCAGTACTTC. Translated: CASSLTGQGALGEQYF.

The V and J genes are TRBV5-1 and TRBJ1-1; D not resolved. Germline V CDR1 and CDR2: SGHRS, YFSETQ. There are 14 residues in the CDR3. The V gene lost 0 bases and the J gene lost 0 bases, with 6 bases spanning the gap. This CDR3 reads CASSLGHLNTEAFF. CDR3 nucleotide sequence: TGCGCCAGCAGCTTGGGACACTTGAACACTGAAGCTTTCTTT.

The chain recombines TRBV19 with TRBJ2-3, with D perhaps matching TRBD2 (5 bases). Germline lookup yields CDR1 LNHDA and CDR2 SQIVND (reference sequence). The ends were cut back, 8 bases at V and 4 bases at J, with 13 bases in the middle. The CDR3 consists of 13 residues. The CDR3 DNA reads TGTGCCAGTTCCCCCCCCGGGGCAGATACGCAGTATTTT. It encodes CASSPPGADTQYF.

The chain uses TRBV10-1 and TRBJ1-2; D remains ambiguous. With 0 bases removed from V and 4 bases from J, the gap between germline ends came to 12 bases. Per germline, CDR1 WNHNN and CDR2 SYGVQD (reference sequence). The CDR3 loop spans 15 amino acids. CDR3 sequence reads: CASSESVDGSYGYTF. CDR3 bases: TGCGCCAGCAGTGAGTCGGTTGACGGGTCCTATGGCTACACCTTC.

CDR3 residues: CASSLETKENTEAFF. The CDR3 bases are TGTGCCAGCAGCTTGGAGACTAAAGAGAACACTGAAGCTTTCTTT. This chain connects TRBV7-9 to TRBJ1-1; D remains unclear. Germline V gene data show CDR1 as SEHNR and CDR2 as FQNEAQ (reference sequence). V was trimmed by 3 bases and J by 1 base, leaving 12 bases between them. This CDR3 is 15 amino acids long.

The chain has TRBV9 and TRBJ2-2; possible D gene TRBD2, 5 bases. V shed 0 bases and J shed 7 bases, with 10 bases lying between them. Germline CDR1 is SGDLS and CDR2 is YYNGEE. The CDR3 loop spans 14 amino acids. The CDR3 bases are TGTGCCAGCAGCGTAGCTAGGGAGCGCGGGGAGCTGTTTTTT. It encodes CASSVARERGELFF.

The genes are TRBV28 and TRBJ1-4; D possibly corresponds to TRBD1 (6 bases). V lost 8 bases and J 0 bases, leaving 10 bases between the germline ends. The germline V gene encodes CDR1 MDHEN and CDR2 SYDVKM. The CDR3 consists of 14 residues. DNA for the CDR3: TGTGCCAGCCGACAGGTTGCAACTAATGAAAAACTGTTTTTT. Translation: CASRQVATNEKLFF.

The genes are TRBV15 and TRBJ1-4; 7 positions match TRBD1. The junction had 6 bases not matched to a gene; V was cut back by 2 bases and J by 0 bases. Per the germline V gene, CDR1 is LNHNV and CDR2 is YYDKDF (reference sequence). This CDR3 is built from 17 residues. Here the CDR3 DNA reads TGTGCCACCAGCAGATCTGGACAGGCCGCAACTAATGAAAAACTGTTTTTT. Translated, it gives CATSRSGQAATNEKLFF. Variable domain in full (rest from reference TRBV15 and TRBJ1-4): DAMVIQNPRYQVTQFGKPVTLSCSQTLNHNVMYWYQQKSSQAPKLLFHYYDKDFNNEADTPDNFQSRRPNTSFCFLDIRSPGLGDTAMYLCATSRSGQAATNEKLFFGSGTQLSVL.

This chain connects TRBV5-6 to TRBJ2-2; D unclear. Germline-derived CDR1 and CDR2 are SGHDT and YYEEEE. Trimming removed 5 bases from V and 0 bases from J, with 14 bases in between. There are 16 residues in the CDR3. The CDR3 sequence: CASSTGPQSNTGELFF. Written as DNA, the CDR3 is TGTGCCAGCAGTACGGGTCCACAATCGAACACCGGGGAGCTGTTTTTT.

The DNA of the CDR3 is TGCGCCAGCAGCCGACAGGCCCTCTCTGGAAACACCATATATTTT. Translated: CASSRQALSGNTIYF. The chain links TRBV4-1 to TRBJ1-3; the D gene is possibly TRBD1 (6 bases). This CDR3 contains 15 residues. Germline V CDR1 and CDR2: MGHRA, YSYEKL. Trimming cost V 4 bases and J 0 bases, with 10 bases left between them.